Included here is one T cell receptor (beta chain) sequence, with context. Generated by immunoSEQ multiplex PCR, the TCRdb table keeps only in-frame clones and is missing some. The repertoire holds under 55,000 clones, with roughly 90% as singletons. The sample originates from a study of T cell changes during pregnancy in multiple sclerosis. In germline, CDR1 is SGHAT, CDR2 FQNNGV. After removal of 3 bases from V and 2 bases from J, the junction contained 9 bases not matched to a gene. CDR3 length: 16 residues. The V gene is TRBV11-2, the J gene TRBJ2-5; the match to TRBD2 covers 7 bases. This clonotype was sampled from a female donor with multiple sclerosis, enrolled in a pregnancy study. Source: peripheral blood, taken in the first trimester of pregnancy. The CDR3 reads CASSFNLGTIQETQYF. DNA of the CDR3: TGTGCCAGCAGCTTTAATCTTGGGACTATTCAAGAGACCCAGTACTTC.